These 27 T cell receptor beta chains were all obtained from the same sample, sequenced in a study of CD8 T cells in ankylosing spondylitis. Findings and limits, study-wide: Roughly eight highly homologous variants made up a TCR beta motif that seemed to typify ankylosing spondylitis blood.

Each CDR3 protein is one row after TCRdb ran MiXCR on the 5' RACE reads. This sample has a few hundred thousand distinct CDR3 sequences, with roughly 8% found just once. Their target antigens are unknown. The sample taken for sequencing was blood, either unsorted or a sorted T cell fraction (not recorded which). The receptors were sampled from a male donor with ankylosing spondylitis.

This clonotype was counted between two and nine times. The chain combines TRBV20-1 with TRBJ1-2, with D possibly TRBD1 on 6 matching bases. V lost 0 bases and J 5 bases, leaving 13 bases between the germline ends. This CDR3 is built from 14 residues. Germline V gene sequence: CDR1 DFQATT, CDR2 SNEGSKA (reference sequence). CDR3 region: CSAREYPGAYGYTF. In nucleotides, the CDR3 is TGCAGTGCTAGAGAATACCCGGGGGCTTATGGCTACACCTTC.

This clonotype has more than one count but fewer than ten. The chain employs TRBV9 and TRBJ2-5; either TRBD1 or TRBD2 may fit D (5 bases each). Germline V gives CDR1 SGDLS, CDR2 YYNGEE. V was clipped by 4 bases and J by 3 bases, with 10 bases between them. The CDR3 covers 13 residues. CDR3 sequence (DNA): TGTGCCAGCAGCAAAGGGACGGAAGAGACCCAGTACTTC. Translation: CASSKGTEETQYF. Combining the CDR3 with reference TRBV9 and TRBJ2-5 gives the whole variable domain DSGVTQTPKHLITATGQRVTLRCSPRSGDLSVYWYQQSLDQGLQFLIQYYNGEERAKGNILERFSAQQFPDLHSELNLSSLELGDSALYFCASSKGTEETQYFGPGTRLLVL.

This clonotype was observed a handful of times. This CDR3 is CASSPGAFEQYF. In DNA, the CDR3 is TGTGCCAGCTCTCCGGGGGCCTTTGAGCAGTACTTC. The chain links TRBV7-2 to TRBJ2-7; the D call may be TRBD1 or TRBD2 (6 bases each). The CDR3 covers 12 residues. CDR1 is SGHTA, CDR2 FQGNSA, per germline. The V end was cut by 8 bases, the J end by 7 bases, with 15 bases between.

The V gene is TRBV20-1, the J gene TRBJ2-6, with D unresolved. With 3 bases removed from V and 2 bases from J, the gap between germline ends came to 8 bases. The length of the CDR3 is 14 residues. CDR1 DFQATT and CDR2 SNEGSKA come from the germline V gene (reference sequence). CDR3 in amino acids: CSARFGAGANVLTF. DNA for the CDR3: TGCAGTGCTAGGTTTGGGGCTGGGGCCAACGTCCTGACTTTC.

There are many counts of this clonotype. V gene TRBV29-1 combines with J gene TRBJ2-7; 9 positions agree with TRBD2. With V trimmed by 6 bases and J by 3 bases, 0 bases remained unmatched. This CDR3 is 11 amino acids long. Germline V gene lookup returns CDR1 SQVTM and CDR2 ANQGSEA. The CDR3 DNA reads TGCAGCGTGCGGGGGGGCTACGAGCAGTACTTC. This codes for CSVRGGYEQYF.

This rearrangement joins TRBV5-4 to TRBJ2-3; 11 bases are shared with TRBD2. This CDR3 is built from 17 residues. Germline lookup yields CDR1 SGHNT and CDR2 YYREEE (reference sequence). Losses at the gene ends were 2 bases for V and 0 bases for J; bases not matched to a gene: 5. The CDR3 nucleotides read TGTGCCAGCAGCTTAAGGCTAGCGGGAGGTAGCACAGATACGCAGTATTTT. Translated: CASSLRLAGGSTDTQYF.

In this sample, this clonotype turned up many times. The chain couples TRBV5-1 to TRBJ2-1; D is perhaps TRBD1 (6 bases). CDR1 and CDR2 (germline): SGHRS, YFSETQ. This CDR3 is built from 15 residues. V gave up 4 bases and J gave up 7 bases, with 18 bases separating them. DNA of the CDR3: TGCGCCAGCAGCCGTTGGCACAGGGTGGGTAATGAGCAGTTCTTC. Protein product: CASSRWHRVGNEQFF.

This clonotype was detected a few times. In DNA form, the CDR3 reads TGCGCCAGCAGCATGGATGCCCAGCCAGGGAACATTCAGTACTTC. The encoded protein is CASSMDAQPGNIQYF. The V call is TRBV4-3, the J call TRBJ2-4, with TRBD1 as a possible D gene (5 bases). The CDR3 extends over 15 amino acids. Germline V gene lookup returns CDR1 LGHNA and CDR2 YSLEER. The V end was cut by 5 bases, the J end by 7 bases, with 18 bases between.

This clonotype was detected ten times or more. The chain employs TRBV7-9 and TRBJ1-2; 8 bases agree with TRBD1. Germline CDR1 reads SEHNR; CDR2 reads FQNEAQ (reference sequence). V was clipped by 1 base and J by 4 bases; unmatched bases: 8. The CDR3 totals 16 residues. The CDR3 loop reads CASSLDRTGPVYGYTF. CDR3 DNA sequence: TGTGCCAGCAGCTTAGATCGGACAGGGCCTGTCTATGGCTACACCTTC. Using reference TRBV7-9 and TRBJ1-2 for the parts outside the CDR3, the full variable domain is DTGVSQNPRHKITKRGQNVTFRCDPISEHNRLYWYRQTLGQGPEFLTYFQNEAQLEKSRLLSDRFSAERPKGSFSTLEIQRTEQGDSAMYLCASSLDRTGPVYGYTFGSGTRLTVV.

This clonotype was counted many times. The genes are TRBV12-3 or TRBV12-4 and TRBJ2-7; a possible D gene is TRBD2 (5 bases). V was clipped by 0 bases and J by 5 bases, with 14 bases between them. The CDR3 totals 15 residues. CDR3 protein: CASSLAAGASNEQYF. In DNA form, the CDR3 reads TGTGCCAGCAGTTTAGCCGCGGGTGCCAGCAACGAGCAGTACTTC.

The rearrangement links TRBV6-5 to TRBJ1-2; D ambiguous. CDR1 is MNHEY and CDR2 is SVGAGI in the germline V gene. CDR3 length: 16 residues. Trimming pared 0 bases from V and 0 bases from J, leaving 11 bases between. CDR3 sequence reads: CASSYSRGKTNYGYTF. The CDR3 DNA follows: TGTGCCAGCAGTTACTCCCGCGGCAAAACTAACTATGGCTACACCTTC.

The V and J genes are TRBV7-8 and TRBJ1-2, with 7 bases identical to TRBD1. This CDR3 has 15 amino acids. V shed 1 base, J shed 1 base, and the junction held 3 bases outside the gene matches. Germline-derived CDR1 and CDR2 are SGHVS and FQNEAQ. The CDR3 nucleotides read TGTGCCAGCAGCTTAGGGGACAGCCTTAACTATGGCTACACCTTC. Translated, it gives CASSLGDSLNYGYTF.

The rearrangement uses TRBV19 and TRBJ1-2, with D possibly being TRBD1 (5 bases). The germline CDR1 and CDR2 sequences are LNHDA and SQIVND (reference sequence). Trimming removed 5 bases from V and 5 bases from J, with 12 bases in between. This CDR3 has 13 residues. Written as DNA, the CDR3 is TGTGCCAGTAGTCCCGACAGAGAGTATGGCTACACCTTC. This sequence encodes CASSPDREYGYTF.

This clonotype was observed at least ten times. The chain carries TRBV5-1 and TRBJ1-2; unclear D gene. Per the germline V gene, CDR1 is SGHRS and CDR2 is YFSETQ. The CDR3 contains 14 residues. Trimming stripped 0 bases from V and 2 bases from J, with 8 bases between. The chain's CDR3 is CASSLERLNYGYTF. CDR3 nucleotide sequence: TGCGCCAGCAGCTTGGAGCGATTAAACTATGGCTACACCTTC.

This clonotype has only a few counts. CDR3 sequence: CASSPQGVDDAAYF. The CDR3, as DNA: TGCGCCAGCAGTCCCCAGGGGGTGGATGACGCCGCCTACTTC. The chain combines TRBV5-1 with TRBJ2-7; 7 bases line up with TRBD1. Trimming removed 5 bases from V and 13 bases from J; junction bases left unmatched: 18. CDR1 and CDR2 (germline): SGHRS, YFSETQ. This CDR3 spans 14 amino acids.

This clonotype was observed many times. The J gene is TRBJ2-5, the V gene TRBV27; TRBD2 aligns across 9 bases. CDR1 and CDR2 from the germline V gene are MNHEY and SMNVEV (reference sequence). This CDR3 comprises 13 residues. V dropped 6 bases and J dropped 3; count of bases not matched to a gene: 2. DNA of the CDR3: TGTGCCAGCAGATTAGCGGGGGAAGAGACCCAGTACTTC. Protein: CASRLAGEETQYF.

This chain connects TRBV15 to TRBJ2-1; TRBD2 might be the D (6 bases). The CDR3 has 13 amino acids. Germline V gene data show CDR1 as LNHNV and CDR2 as YYDKDF (reference sequence). V lost 4 bases to trimming and J lost 6 bases, with 10 bases between them. The CDR3 spells CATSILRGNEQFF. The DNA for the CDR3 is TGTGCCACCAGCATTTTGCGGGGCAATGAGCAGTTCTTC.

There are many counts of this clonotype. The rearrangement joins TRBV6-1 to TRBJ2-1, with TRBD2 matching over 7 bases. CDR3 size: 13 residues. Looked up from germline, CDR1 is MNHNS and CDR2 is SASEGT. The junction had 9 bases not matched to a gene; V was cut back by 10 bases and J by 6 bases. The CDR3 region has the DNA TGTGCCACCCTTCCTGTAGCGGGCAATGAGCAGTTCTTC. Amino acids: CATLPVAGNEQFF.

The chain uses TRBV2 and TRBJ2-1, with 8 bases fitting TRBD2. Per germline, CDR1 SNHLY and CDR2 FYNNEI. This CDR3 comprises 15 residues. With V trimmed by 2 bases and J by 7 bases, 7 bases remained unmatched. The CDR3 loop reads CASSEYREGGNEQFF. The CDR3 DNA reads as TGTGCCAGCAGTGAATATCGGGAGGGGGGGAATGAGCAGTTCTTC.

A note on this clonotype: Being one base from a much bigger clone, this may be a read error. In this CDR3 the conserved last residue, phenylalanine or tryptophan, is missing, so a read error is likely. The chain carries TRBV4-1 and TRBJ2-1, with D perhaps TRBD2 (6 bases). The CDR3 has 16 amino acids. The V gene's germline CDR1 is MGHRA and CDR2 YSYEKL. With 0 bases removed from V and 4 bases from J, the gap between germline ends came to 13 bases. Here the CDR3 DNA reads TGCGCCAGCAGCCAAGATTGGCCTAGCGAATACAATGAGCAGTTCTTG. It yields the protein CASSQDWPSEYNEQFL.

Only a few counts were recorded for this clonotype. The chain uses TRBV11-3 and TRBJ1-6; no clear D. The V gene lost 2 bases and the J gene lost 10 bases, with 6 bases spanning the gap. Germline lookup yields CDR1 SGHNT and CDR2 YENEEA. The CDR3 extends over 12 amino acids. The CDR3 loop reads CASSLIHSPLHF. In DNA form, the CDR3 reads TGTGCCAGCAGCTTAATTCACTCACCCCTCCACTTT.

This clonotype has at least ten counts. The rearrangement uses TRBV12-3 or TRBV12-4 and TRBJ1-6; the D gene is possibly TRBD1 (6 bases). The CDR3 has 18 amino acids. The V and J ends lost 5 bases and 5 bases respectively, with 22 bases between them. The CDR3 region has the DNA TGTGCCAGCAGTAAATTTGGGACATCCAGTATTAATAATTCACCCCTCCACTTT. This sequence encodes CASSKFGTSSINNSPLHF.

This clonotype was picked up many times. The gene calls are TRBV18 and TRBJ2-5; unclear D gene. The CDR3 has 13 amino acids. V lost 4 bases and J lost 4, with 10 bases in between. Germline CDR1 is KGHSH and CDR2 is LQKENI. The CDR3 DNA reads as TGTGCCAGCTCACTGCAGAGTAGAGAGACCCAGTACTTC. It codes for CASSLQSRETQYF. Complete variable domain (other parts from reference TRBV18 and TRBJ2-5): NAGVMQNPRHLVRRRGQEARLRCSPMKGHSHVYWYRQLPEEGLKFMVYLQKENIIDESGMPKERFSAEFPKEGPSILRIQQVVRGDSAAYFCASSLQSRETQYFGPGTRLLVL.

V gene TRBV27 combines with J gene TRBJ1-1, with D unresolved. Per the germline V gene, CDR1 is MNHEY and CDR2 is SMNVEV (reference sequence). V lost 2 bases to trimming and J lost 11 bases, with 9 bases between them. This CDR3 contains 11 residues. CDR3 nucleotides: TGTGCCAGCAGTTTAGGGAACCTCGCTTTCTTT. Its protein product is CASSLGNLAFF.

V and J are TRBV5-5 and TRBJ1-2, with 8 bases identical to TRBD1. Germline V lookup: CDR1 SGHKS, CDR2 YYEKEE (reference sequence). J lost 5 bases, V lost 1 base, and 10 bases had no gene match. The CDR3 sequence is 16 residues long. The CDR3 is CASSLRPDRVGYGYTF. CDR3 in DNA: TGTGCCAGCAGCTTGCGGCCGGACAGGGTGGGGTATGGCTACACCTTC.

The V and J genes are TRBV7-8 and TRBJ1-5; D may be TRBD1 (5 bases). V shed 4 bases and J shed 0 bases, with 13 bases lying between them. From germline, CDR1 is SGHVS and CDR2 FQNEAQ. This CDR3 is 16 amino acids long. CDR3 in amino acids: CASSYWRGDSNQPQHF. The CDR3 DNA reads TGTGCCAGCAGCTATTGGAGGGGAGATAGCAATCAGCCCCAGCATTTT. Using reference TRBV7-8 and TRBJ1-5 for the parts outside the CDR3, the full variable domain is GAGVSQSPRYKVAKRGQDVALRCDPISGHVSLFWYQQALGQGPEFLTYFQNEAQLDKSGLPSDRFFAERPEGSVSTLKIQRTQQEDSAVYLCASSYWRGDSNQPQHFGDGTRLSIL.

The chain joins TRBV7-6 to TRBJ2-3, with 9 positions matching TRBD1. J was trimmed by 6 bases and V by 2 bases; bases with no gene match: 9. Germline V gives CDR1 SGHVS, CDR2 FNYEAQ. The CDR3 has 16 residues. CDR3 DNA: TGTGCCAGCAGCTTACATGGGGACAGGGTCTACGATACGCAGTATTTT. As protein: CASSLHGDRVYDTQYF. Based on the CDR3 plus reference TRBV7-6 and TRBJ2-3, the full variable domain is GAGVSQSPRYKVTKRGQDVALRCDPISGHVSLYWYRQALGQGPEFLTYFNYEAQQDKSGLPNDRFSAERPEGSISTLTIQRTEQRDSAMYRCASSLHGDRVYDTQYFGPGTRLTVL.